This TCR beta chain is from a study of cytomegalovirus exposure and HLA in healthy donors. General study findings and limits: The study dropped some indistinguishable V segments, TRBV6-2 and TRBV6-3 among them. The dataset shows that most TCR sequences were rare, while some public TCRs occurred in many donors.

Turning to this clone: The antigen is not known.

The CDR3 is 17 amino acids. In germline, CDR1 is SGHNT, CDR2 YYREEE (reference sequence). The trim removed 4 bases at V and 4 bases at J, leaving 13 bases unmatched. With 60 Vbeta and 13 Jbeta primers, the PCR was carried out. Profiling relied on immunoSEQ multiplex PCR, and the TCRdb table lists in-frame clones only, not all of them. This sample has around 100,000 clones, with around 69% found just once. The TCR comes from a woman aged 55 to 70 in good health and CMV-seropositive. What was sequenced was PBMCs. This chain links TRBV5-4 with TRBJ2-5; TRBD2 matches at 10 bases. This CDR3 reads CASSPGLANRRGETQYF. CDR3 DNA: TGTGCCAGCAGCCCGGGACTAGCGAATAGGCGGGGAGAGACCCAGTACTTC.